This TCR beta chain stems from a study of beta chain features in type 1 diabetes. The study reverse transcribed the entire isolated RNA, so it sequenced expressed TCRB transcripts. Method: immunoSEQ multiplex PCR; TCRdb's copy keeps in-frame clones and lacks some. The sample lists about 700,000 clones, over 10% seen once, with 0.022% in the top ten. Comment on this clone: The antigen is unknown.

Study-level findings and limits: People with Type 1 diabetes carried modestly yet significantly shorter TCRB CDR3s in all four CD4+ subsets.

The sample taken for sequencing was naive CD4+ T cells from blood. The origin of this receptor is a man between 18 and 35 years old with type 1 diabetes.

Here the CDR3 DNA reads TGTGCCAGCAGCTTGGCTGCTTTCACGACGGGCTACACCTTC. It encodes CASSLAAFTTGYTF. The rearrangement links TRBV5-6 to TRBJ1-2; D ambiguous. Germline-derived CDR1 and CDR2 are SGHDT and YYEEEE. The CDR3 loop spans 14 amino acids. Trimming removed 0 bases at V and 8 bases at J, with 14 bases between.